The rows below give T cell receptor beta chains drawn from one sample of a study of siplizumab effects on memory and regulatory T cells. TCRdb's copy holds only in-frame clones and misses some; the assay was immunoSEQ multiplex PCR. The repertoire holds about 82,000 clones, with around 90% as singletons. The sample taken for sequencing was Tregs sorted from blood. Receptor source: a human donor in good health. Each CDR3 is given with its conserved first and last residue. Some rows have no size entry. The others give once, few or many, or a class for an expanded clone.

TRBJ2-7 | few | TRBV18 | CASAYYEQYF
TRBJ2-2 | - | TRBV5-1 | CASSPQGTGGELFF
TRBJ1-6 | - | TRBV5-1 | CASRQGRSPLHF
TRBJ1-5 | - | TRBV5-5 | CASSLVGTPYQPQHF
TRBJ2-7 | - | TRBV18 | CASSASTDEQYF
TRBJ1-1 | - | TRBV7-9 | CASSLGGFITEAFF
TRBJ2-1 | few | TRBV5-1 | CASIRQAGGPSEQFF
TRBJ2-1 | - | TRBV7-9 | CASSLDPLYNEQFF
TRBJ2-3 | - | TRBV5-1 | CASTQGGRGTGTQYF
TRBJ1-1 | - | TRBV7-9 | CASSLAQGSGTEAFF
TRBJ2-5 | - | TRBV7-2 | CASSFYGGGETQYF
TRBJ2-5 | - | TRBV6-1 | CANSGGETQYF
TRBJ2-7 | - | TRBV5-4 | CASSSTGSLGEQYF
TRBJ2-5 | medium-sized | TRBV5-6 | CASSRRDSVHF
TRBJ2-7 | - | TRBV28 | CASSFRDTLYEQYF